This T cell receptor (beta chain) was recorded in a study of cytomegalovirus exposure and HLA in healthy donors (dated by TCRdb to the late 2010s). Describing the broader study: According to a later analysis, the 100 to 150 validation repertoires were produced on the same platform as the approximately 620 repertoires of the first cohort. To predict cytomegalovirus infection status, the study combined high-throughput TCR immunosequencing, statistical association of individual TCRs with disease status, and machine learning. The study aimed to test whether signatures of past pathogen exposure could be identified by cataloging public T cell receptors. In addition to the first cohort of 666 subjects, a separate validation cohort of around 110 different subjects was used. Overall results and qualifications from the work: A later analysis found that TCRs clustered in the first cohort also tended to co-occur in the 95 to 150 validation repertoires, with 90% to 95% of cluster scores above 0. Across donors, most TCR sequences were observed very rarely, whereas some public TCRs were present in many individuals. The authors suggested that the approach could potentially be extended to other disease states and immunological phenotypes. Cytomegalovirus status was reported to be diagnosed by the classifier with high specificity and sensitivity in both the original and validation cohorts. A later analysis lacked HLA typing for the validation cohort, so it scored co-occurrence in that cohort across all 120 repertoires. Three of the identified cytomegalovirus-associated TCR beta chains were confirmed in vitro to be specific for cytomegalovirus antigens. The study listed 170 or so TCR beta chains as associated with cytomegalovirus.

A few counts support this clone. Its antigen is unknown. No per-base quality is available; no much larger clone lies one base away. Donors formed part of the validation cohort, which comprised fewer than 150 subjects and was distinct from the first cohort of under 800 subjects. From a lookup of the germline V gene, CDR1 and CDR2 are SQVTM and ANQGSEA. Inclusive of the bounding cysteine and phenylalanine, the CDR3 is 12 residues long. Of all the DNA, just the CDR3 is kept, 36 bases in frame from base 1. V lost 3 bases and J lost 5 bases; the stretch between them is 11 bases long. Library prep was done by the immunoSEQ multiplex PCR assay. Per the source publication's procedure: A statistical classification framework was developed to diagnose cytomegalovirus status using the catalog of TCR beta chain sequences. TCRdb mirrors the immuneACCESS table, restricted to in-frame sequences. Some clones are absent from its copies; in checked studies, under half trace to an unresolved V gene, and the reason for the others is unknown. The D gene and trimming were derived from the DNA, and the V and J assignments and clone size from that table. Recorded for this sample are some 120,000 clones; roughly 84% of them occurred a single time. The top ten hold 2% to 2.5% of the sample.

The clonotype comes from a woman aged 25-40 years in good health and CMV-seronegative. The sequenced sample was PBMCs. The V and J genes are TRBV29-1 and TRBJ2-7, with a tentative D gene TRBD2 over 6 matching bases. CDR3 protein: CSVERSGDEQYF. The nucleotide sequence reads TGCAGCGTTGAGCGATCGGGGGACGAGCAGTACTTC.